These 3 T cell receptor beta chains came from one sample sequenced in a study of beta chain features in type 1 diabetes. Expressed TCRB transcripts were sequenced, since all the RNA that had been isolated was reverse transcribed. Clones were sequenced by immunoSEQ multiplex PCR, and TCRdb holds only the in-frame ones, with some missing. The sample lists around 13,000 clones, 35% to 55% occurring once. What was sequenced was stem cell memory CD4+ T cells from blood. The source of these receptors is a man between 18 and 35 years old in good health.

This clone has just a few counts. The chain couples TRBV28 to TRBJ2-7, with a tentative D call TRBD1 (7 bases). This CDR3 comprises 15 residues. CDR1 is MDHEN, CDR2 SYDVKM, per germline. V lost 6 bases and J 2 bases, leaving 17 bases between the germline ends. CDR3 DNA: TGTGCCAGCAGCACGCGGGACAGAGGTGCCTACGAGCAGTACTTC. Its protein product is CASSTRDRGAYEQYF.

The CDR3 DNA reads TGTGCCAGTAGTGGACCGGGACAGGGCTACGAGCAGTACTTC. Its translation: CASSGPGQGYEQYF. This chain joins TRBV19 and TRBJ2-7, with TRBD1 matching over 9 bases. Germline V gene data show CDR1 as LNHDA and CDR2 as SQIVND (reference sequence). Trimming removed 5 bases from V and 3 bases from J; junction bases left unmatched: 5. The CDR3 length is 14 residues.

The V call is TRBV28, the J call TRBJ2-7; 11 bases fit TRBD2. Germline V lookup: CDR1 MDHEN, CDR2 SYDVKM. This CDR3 contains 19 residues. The V gene end was trimmed by 6 bases and the J gene end by 0 bases; junction bases not matched to a gene: 16. CDR3 in DNA: TGTGCCAGCAGCCCTTACACCTGGGGGACTAGCGGTGGCTCCTACGAGCAGTACTTC. Encoded protein: CASSPYTWGTSGGSYEQYF. The full variable domain, rest sourced from reference TRBV28 and TRBJ2-7, is DVKVTQSSRYLVKRTGEKVFLECVQDMDHENMFWYRQDPGLGLRLIYFSYDVKMKEKGDIPEGYSVSREKKERFSLILESASTNQTSMYLCASSPYTWGTSGGSYEQYFGPGTRLTVT.